Below are 10 T cell receptor beta chains sequenced from a single sample in a study of blood T cell repertoires in COVID-19. This table comes from immunoSEQ multiplex PCR, and its TCRdb copy is limited to in-frame clones, with some not included. The sample records some 160,000 clones, roughly 77% being singletons. The source material was peripheral blood. These receptors were obtained from a man aged 60-69 years with acute or convalescent COVID-19.

This rearrangement joins TRBV18 to TRBJ1-2, with TRBD1 identical over 7 bases. Germline trimming cut 5 bases from V and 3 bases from J; bases unmatched to any gene: 3. CDR1 KGHSH and CDR2 LQKENI come from the germline V gene. CDR3 length: 13 amino acids. DNA for the CDR3: TGTGCCAGCTCAGGGGACAGCGACTATGGCTACACCTTC. Amino acids: CASSGDSDYGYTF.

V is TRBV11-2 and J is TRBJ2-1, with 12 bases identical to TRBD2. The junction had 4 bases not matched to a gene; V was cut back by 1 base and J by 6 bases. The CDR3 spans 16 residues. Looked up from germline, CDR1 is SGHAT and CDR2 is FQNNGV. CDR3 bases: TGTGCCAGCAGCTTAGCACTAGCGGGAGGACTCAATGAGCAGTTCTTC. Protein product: CASSLALAGGLNEQFF.

This chain joins TRBV4-1 and TRBJ1-2; TRBD1 aligns across 9 bases. This CDR3 is 16 amino acids long. Trimming at V came to 3 bases and at J to 4 bases, leaving 9 bases not matched to a gene. Per germline, CDR1 MGHRA and CDR2 YSYEKL. The CDR3 loop reads CASSQGGQGFTYGYTF. CDR3 DNA sequence: TGCGCCAGCAGCCAGGGGGGACAGGGTTTCACCTATGGCTACACCTTC.

The chain carries TRBV29-1 and TRBJ1-1, with D perhaps TRBD1 (6 bases). V was shortened by 7 bases and J by 2 bases, with 17 bases between the two germline ends. CDR1 and CDR2 from the germline V gene are SQVTM and ANQGSEA. The CDR3 covers 14 residues. CDR3 in DNA: TGCAGCGCGACCCCACAGGGCCCAAACACTGAAGCTTTCTTT. Amino acids: CSATPQGPNTEAFF.

The chain employs TRBV19 and TRBJ1-2; D perhaps matches TRBD1 (5 bases). Per the germline V gene, CDR1 is LNHDA and CDR2 is SQIVND (reference sequence). The CDR3 extends over 16 amino acids. Trimming removed 7 bases from V and 5 bases from J, with 23 bases in between. The CDR3 coding sequence is TGTGCCAGTACCGAGTACAAAGGAGATGGGGGGTATGGCTACACCTTC. As protein: CASTEYKGDGGYGYTF.

The rearrangement uses TRBV5-4 and TRBJ2-5, with 10 bases aligning to TRBD2. Germline V gene sequence: CDR1 SGHNT, CDR2 YYREEE (reference sequence). This CDR3 is built from 15 residues. Trimming removed 4 bases from V and 5 bases from J; junction bases left unmatched: 8. The CDR3 nucleotides are TGTGCCAGCAGCCCTAGCGGGAGTGTATGGGAGACCCAGTACTTC. Translation gives CASSPSGSVWETQYF.

The chain employs TRBV6-5 and TRBJ1-4, with 8 bases matching TRBD1. The CDR3 spans 14 residues. Germline V gene sequence: CDR1 MNHEY, CDR2 SVGAGI. V trimming: 6 bases; J trimming: 8 bases; junction bases outside the gene matches: 8. In nucleotides, the CDR3 is TGTGCCAGCAGCCGTCGACAGGGGTGGGAAAAACTGTTTTTT. This codes for CASSRRQGWEKLFF.

The chain uses TRBV6-5 and TRBJ1-3; possibly TRBD1 for D (5 bases). Germline CDR1 reads MNHEY; CDR2 reads SVGAGI. V dropped 8 bases and J dropped 5 bases, with 19 bases sitting between them. This CDR3 has 15 residues. The CDR3 bases are TGTGCCAGCGCAGATCCTCAGGGTCGCAGAAACACCATATATTTT. Protein: CASADPQGRRNTIYF.

This chain joins TRBV28 and TRBJ2-1; D remains ambiguous. The germline CDR1 and CDR2 sequences are MDHEN and SYDVKM. The CDR3 contains 15 residues. V was pared by 3 bases and J by 7 bases, with 16 bases between. CDR3 amino acids: CASSLGSLRRNEQFF. The CDR3 DNA is TGTGCCAGCAGTTTGGGTTCCCTGAGGAGAAATGAGCAGTTCTTC.

V and J are TRBV7-6 and TRBJ1-4, with D perhaps matching TRBD1 (5 bases). CDR1 and CDR2 from the germline V gene are SGHVS and FNYEAQ. V lost 4 bases, J lost 7 bases, and 19 bases lay in between. The CDR3 loop spans 16 amino acids. The CDR3 spells CASSSRPSGAGEKLFF. CDR3 in DNA: TGTGCCAGCAGCTCACGACCCAGTGGGGCCGGTGAAAAACTGTTTTTT.